This T cell receptor (beta chain) was identified in a study of T cells after posttransplantation cyclophosphamide. Sequencing was performed with immunoSEQ multiplex PCR; in TCRdb, only in-frame clones are kept and a portion is missing. The data show about 21,000 clones, 95% to 99% seen once. On this clone itself: Its target is unknown.

Study conclusions and caveats: Blood and skin or GI T cell repertoires showed limited TRB overlap.

The naive gate required viable CD3+CD4+ or CD3+CD8+ cells with CCR7+CD45RA+CD45RO-CD95-CD27+CD28+ phenotype. The CDR3 spans 18 residues. The V gene end was trimmed by 5 bases and the J gene end by 8 bases; junction bases not matched to a gene: 20. The germline gives CDR1 SGHNT, CDR2 YENEEA. The chain has TRBV11-3 and TRBJ2-2; 7 nucleotides match TRBD1. This receptor was obtained from a middle-aged man in good health, CMV-negative, and a related stem cell transplant donor. Material for sequencing was naive CD8+ T cells sorted from PBMCs. The CDR3 nucleotides read TGTGCCAGCAGCCCCCGACAGGGAGAAGGAAGAAATTCTGGGGAGCTGTTTTTT. This translates into CASSPRQGEGRNSGELFF. Variable domain in full (rest from reference TRBV11-3 and TRBJ2-2): EAGVVQSPRYKIIEKKQPVAFWCNPISGHNTLYWYLQNLGQGPELLIRYENEEAVDDSQLPKDRFSAERLKGVDSTLKIQPAELGDSAVYLCASSPRQGEGRNSGELFFGEGSRLTVL.